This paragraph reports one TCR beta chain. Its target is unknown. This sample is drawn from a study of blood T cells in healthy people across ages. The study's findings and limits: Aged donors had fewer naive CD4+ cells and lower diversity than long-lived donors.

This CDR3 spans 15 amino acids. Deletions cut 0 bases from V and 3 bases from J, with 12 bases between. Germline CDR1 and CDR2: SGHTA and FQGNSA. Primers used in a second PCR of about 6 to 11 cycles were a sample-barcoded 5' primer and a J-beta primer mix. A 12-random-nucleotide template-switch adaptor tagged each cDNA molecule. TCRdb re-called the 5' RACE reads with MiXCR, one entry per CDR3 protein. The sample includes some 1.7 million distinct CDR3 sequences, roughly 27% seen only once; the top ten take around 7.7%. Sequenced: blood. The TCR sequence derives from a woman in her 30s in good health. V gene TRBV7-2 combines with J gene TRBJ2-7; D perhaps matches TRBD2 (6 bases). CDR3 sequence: CASSLAGGNHYEQYF. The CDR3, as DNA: TGTGCCAGCAGCTTAGCAGGAGGGAATCACTACGAGCAGTACTTC.